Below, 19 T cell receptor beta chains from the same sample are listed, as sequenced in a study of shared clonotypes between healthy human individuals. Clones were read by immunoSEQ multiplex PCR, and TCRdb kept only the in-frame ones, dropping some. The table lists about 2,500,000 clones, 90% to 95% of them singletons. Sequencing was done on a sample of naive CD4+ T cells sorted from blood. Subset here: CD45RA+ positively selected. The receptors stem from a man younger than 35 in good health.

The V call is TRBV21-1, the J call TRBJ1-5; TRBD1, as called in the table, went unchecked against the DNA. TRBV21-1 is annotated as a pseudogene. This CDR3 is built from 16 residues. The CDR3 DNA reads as TGTGCCAGCAGCAAAGTTGCCGGGACAGGGGGTCAGCCCCAGCATTTT. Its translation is CASSKVAGTGGQPQHF.

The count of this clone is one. Here the CDR3 DNA reads TGTGCCAGCAGCCCAAGGACTAGCGGGGGGTTAGCCAAAAACATTCAGTACTTC. Protein sequence: CASSPRTSGGLAKNIQYF. The rearrangement links TRBV11-2 to TRBJ2-4; TRBD2 aligns across 14 bases. V shed 5 bases, J shed 0 bases, and the junction held 6 bases outside the gene matches. This CDR3 comprises 18 residues. The V gene's germline CDR1 is SGHAT and CDR2 FQNNGV.

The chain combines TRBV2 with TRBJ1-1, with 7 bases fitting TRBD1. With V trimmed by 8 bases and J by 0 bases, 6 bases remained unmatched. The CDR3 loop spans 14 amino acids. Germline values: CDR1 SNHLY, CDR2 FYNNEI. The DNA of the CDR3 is TGTGCCAGCTCCCCGACAGGGATGAACACTGAAGCTTTCTTT. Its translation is CASSPTGMNTEAFF.

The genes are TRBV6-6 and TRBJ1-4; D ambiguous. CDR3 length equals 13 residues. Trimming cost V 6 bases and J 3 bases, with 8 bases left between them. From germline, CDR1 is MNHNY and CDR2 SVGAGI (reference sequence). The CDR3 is CASRGFSNEKLFF. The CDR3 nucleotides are TGTGCCAGCAGAGGGTTTTCTAATGAAAAACTGTTTTTT.

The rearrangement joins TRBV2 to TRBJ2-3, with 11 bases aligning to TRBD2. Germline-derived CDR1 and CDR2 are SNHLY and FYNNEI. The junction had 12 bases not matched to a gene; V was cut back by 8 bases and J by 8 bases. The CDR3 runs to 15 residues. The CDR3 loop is CASSKTSGTLGTQYF. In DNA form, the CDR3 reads TGTGCCAGCTCCAAGACTAGCGGGACGTTAGGTACGCAGTATTTT.

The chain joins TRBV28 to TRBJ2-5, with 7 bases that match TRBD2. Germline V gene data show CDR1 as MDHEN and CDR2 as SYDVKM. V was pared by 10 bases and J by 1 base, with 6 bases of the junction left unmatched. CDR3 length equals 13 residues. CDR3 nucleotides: TGTGCCACCCATACGGGAGGCCAAGAGACCCAGTACTTC. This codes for CATHTGGQETQYF.

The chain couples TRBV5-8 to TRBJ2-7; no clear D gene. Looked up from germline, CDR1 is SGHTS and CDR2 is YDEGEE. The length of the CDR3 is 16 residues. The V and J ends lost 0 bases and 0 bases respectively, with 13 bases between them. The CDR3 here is CASSLGVKGSSYEQYF. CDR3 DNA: TGTGCCAGCAGCTTGGGAGTGAAGGGCTCCTCCTACGAGCAGTACTTC.

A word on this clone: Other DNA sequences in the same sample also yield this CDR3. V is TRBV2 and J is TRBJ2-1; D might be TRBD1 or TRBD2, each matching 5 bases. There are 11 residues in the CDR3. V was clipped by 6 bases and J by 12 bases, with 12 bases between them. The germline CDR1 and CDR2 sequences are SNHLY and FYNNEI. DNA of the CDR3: TGTGCCAGCAGGGAACGGGGCGGGCAGTTCTTC. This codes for CASRERGGQFF.

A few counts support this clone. This CDR3 is CASSEDGGPQHF. The CDR3 DNA sequence: TGTGCCAGCAGTGAAGACGGGGGGCCCCAGCATTTT. This rearrangement joins TRBV2 to TRBJ1-5; possible D gene TRBD1, 5 bases. The CDR3 has 12 residues. The V and J ends lost 1 base and 9 bases respectively, with 7 bases between them. CDR1 is SNHLY and CDR2 is FYNNEI in the germline V gene.

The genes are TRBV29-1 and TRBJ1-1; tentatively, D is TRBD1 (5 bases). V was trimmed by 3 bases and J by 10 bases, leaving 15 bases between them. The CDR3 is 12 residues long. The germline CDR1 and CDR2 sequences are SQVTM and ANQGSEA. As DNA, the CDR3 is TGCAGCGTTGAGGCAAACGCAGGGAGAGCTTTCTTT. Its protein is CSVEANAGRAFF.

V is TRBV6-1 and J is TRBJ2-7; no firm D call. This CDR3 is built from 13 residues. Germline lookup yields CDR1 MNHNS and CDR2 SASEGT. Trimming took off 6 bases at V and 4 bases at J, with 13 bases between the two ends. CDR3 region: CASRTINSYEQYF. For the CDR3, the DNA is TGTGCCAGCAGGACAATCAACAGTTACGAGCAGTACTTC.

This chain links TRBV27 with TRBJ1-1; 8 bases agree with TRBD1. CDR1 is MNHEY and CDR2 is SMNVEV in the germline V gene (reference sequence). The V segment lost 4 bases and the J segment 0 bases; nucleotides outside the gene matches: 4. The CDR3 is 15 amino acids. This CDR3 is CASSSMTGVNTEAFF. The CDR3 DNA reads TGTGCCAGCAGTTCCATGACAGGGGTGAACACTGAAGCTTTCTTT.

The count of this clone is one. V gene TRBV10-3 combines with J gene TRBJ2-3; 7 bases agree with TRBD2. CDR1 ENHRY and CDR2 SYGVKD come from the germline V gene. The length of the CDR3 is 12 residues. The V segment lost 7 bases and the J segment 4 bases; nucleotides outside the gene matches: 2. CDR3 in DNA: TGTGCCATCAACGCGGGGGCAGATACGCAGTATTTT. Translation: CAINAGADTQYF.

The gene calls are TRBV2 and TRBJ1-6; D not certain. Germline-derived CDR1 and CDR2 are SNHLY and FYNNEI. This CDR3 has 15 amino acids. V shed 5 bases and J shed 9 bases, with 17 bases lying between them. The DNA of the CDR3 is TGTGCCAGCAGTCTCTCCGACACCATAACTTCACCCCTCCACTTT. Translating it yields CASSLSDTITSPLHF.

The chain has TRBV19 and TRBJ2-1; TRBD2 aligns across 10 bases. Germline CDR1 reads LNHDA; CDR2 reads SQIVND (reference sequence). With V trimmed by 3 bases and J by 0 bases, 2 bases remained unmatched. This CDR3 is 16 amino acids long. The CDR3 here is CASSILAGGSYNEQFF. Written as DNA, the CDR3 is TGTGCCAGTAGTATCTTAGCGGGAGGCTCCTACAATGAGCAGTTCTTC. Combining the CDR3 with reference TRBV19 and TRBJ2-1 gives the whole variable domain DGGITQSPKYLFRKEGQNVTLSCEQNLNHDAMYWYRQDPGQGLRLIYYSQIVNDFQKGDIAEGYSVSREKKESFPLTVTSAQKNPTAFYLCASSILAGGSYNEQFFGPGTRLTVL.

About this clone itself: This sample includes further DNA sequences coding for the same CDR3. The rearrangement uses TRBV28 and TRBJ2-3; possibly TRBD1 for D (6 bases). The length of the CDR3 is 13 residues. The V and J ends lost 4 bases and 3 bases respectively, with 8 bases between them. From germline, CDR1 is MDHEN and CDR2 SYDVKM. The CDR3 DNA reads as TGTGCCAGCAGTTCTACAGGGACAGATACGCAGTATTTT. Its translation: CASSSTGTDTQYF. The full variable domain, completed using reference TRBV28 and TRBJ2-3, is DVKVTQSSRYLVKRTGEKVFLECVQDMDHENMFWYRQDPGLGLRLIYFSYDVKMKEKGDIPEGYSVSREKKERFSLILESASTNQTSMYLCASSSTGTDTQYFGPGTRLTVL.

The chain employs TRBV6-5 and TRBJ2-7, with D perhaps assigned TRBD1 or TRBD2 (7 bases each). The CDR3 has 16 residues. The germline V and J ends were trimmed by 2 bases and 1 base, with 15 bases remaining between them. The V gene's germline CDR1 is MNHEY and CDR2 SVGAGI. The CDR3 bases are TGTGCCAGCAGTTACCCAGGGGGGAGGGGGTCCTACGAGCAGTACTTC. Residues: CASSYPGGRGSYEQYF.

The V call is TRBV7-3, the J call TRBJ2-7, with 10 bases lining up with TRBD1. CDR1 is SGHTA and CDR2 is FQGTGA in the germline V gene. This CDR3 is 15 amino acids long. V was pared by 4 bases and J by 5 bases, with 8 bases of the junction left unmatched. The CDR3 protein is CASSSTAGTGDEQYF. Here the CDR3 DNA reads TGTGCCAGCAGCTCTACTGCCGGGACAGGGGACGAGCAGTACTTC.

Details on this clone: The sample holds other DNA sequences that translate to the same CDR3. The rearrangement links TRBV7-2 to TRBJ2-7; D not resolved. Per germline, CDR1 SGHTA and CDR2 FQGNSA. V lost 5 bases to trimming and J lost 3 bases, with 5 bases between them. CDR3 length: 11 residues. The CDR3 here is CASSPSYEQYF. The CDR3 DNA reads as TGTGCCAGCAGCCCGAGCTACGAGCAGTACTTC.